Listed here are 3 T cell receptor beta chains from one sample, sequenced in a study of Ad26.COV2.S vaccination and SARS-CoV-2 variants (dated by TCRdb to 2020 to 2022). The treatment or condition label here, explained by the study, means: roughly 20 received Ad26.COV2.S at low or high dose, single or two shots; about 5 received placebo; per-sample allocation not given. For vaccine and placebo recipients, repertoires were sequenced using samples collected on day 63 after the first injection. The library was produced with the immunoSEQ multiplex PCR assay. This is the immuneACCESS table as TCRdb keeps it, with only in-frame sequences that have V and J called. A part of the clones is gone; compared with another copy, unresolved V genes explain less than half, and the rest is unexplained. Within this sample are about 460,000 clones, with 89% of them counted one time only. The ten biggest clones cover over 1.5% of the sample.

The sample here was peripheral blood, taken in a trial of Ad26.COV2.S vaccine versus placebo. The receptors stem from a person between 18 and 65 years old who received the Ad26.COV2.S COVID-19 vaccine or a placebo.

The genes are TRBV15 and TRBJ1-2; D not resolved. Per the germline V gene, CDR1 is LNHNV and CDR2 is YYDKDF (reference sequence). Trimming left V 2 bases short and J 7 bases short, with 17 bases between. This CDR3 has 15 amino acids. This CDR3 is CATSRPGQRIGGYTF. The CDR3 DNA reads TGTGCCACCAGCAGACCGGGCCAAAGAATAGGTGGCTACACCTTC.

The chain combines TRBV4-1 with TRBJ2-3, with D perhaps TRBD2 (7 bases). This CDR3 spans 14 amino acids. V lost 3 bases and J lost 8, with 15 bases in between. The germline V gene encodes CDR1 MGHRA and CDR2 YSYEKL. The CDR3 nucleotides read TGCGCCAGCAGCCAGGGGGGGGGCCAGGGTACGCAGTATTTT. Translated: CASSQGGGQGTQYF.

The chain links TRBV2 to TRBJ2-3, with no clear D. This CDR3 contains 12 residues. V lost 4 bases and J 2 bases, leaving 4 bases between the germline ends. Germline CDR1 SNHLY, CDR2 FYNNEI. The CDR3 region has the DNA TGTGCCAGCAGTGTGTCCACAGATACGCAGTATTTT. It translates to CASSVSTDTQYF.